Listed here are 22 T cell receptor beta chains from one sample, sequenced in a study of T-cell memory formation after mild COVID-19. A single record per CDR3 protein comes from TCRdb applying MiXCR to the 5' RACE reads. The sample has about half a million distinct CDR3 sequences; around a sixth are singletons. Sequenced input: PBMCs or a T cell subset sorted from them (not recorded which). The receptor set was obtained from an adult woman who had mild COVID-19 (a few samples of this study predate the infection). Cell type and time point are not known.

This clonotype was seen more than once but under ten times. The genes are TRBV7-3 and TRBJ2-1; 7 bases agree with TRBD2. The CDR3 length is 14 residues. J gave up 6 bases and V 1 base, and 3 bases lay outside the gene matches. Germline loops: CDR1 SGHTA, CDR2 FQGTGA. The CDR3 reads CASSLSGSGNEQFF. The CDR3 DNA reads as TGTGCCAGCAGCTTAAGCGGGAGTGGCAATGAGCAGTTCTTC.

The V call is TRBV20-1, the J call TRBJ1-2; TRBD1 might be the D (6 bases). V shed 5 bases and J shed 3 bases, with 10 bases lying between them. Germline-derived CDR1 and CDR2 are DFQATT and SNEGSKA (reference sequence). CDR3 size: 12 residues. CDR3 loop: CSARQAYYGYTF. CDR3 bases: TGCAGTGCTCGACAGGCCTACTATGGCTACACCTTC.

CDR3 in DNA: TGTGCCAGCAGATGGGAAGCTTCTGGGGCCAACGTCCTGACTTTC. It is translated as CASRWEASGANVLTF. This chain links TRBV7-2 with TRBJ2-6, with D hard to call. The germline V and J ends were trimmed by 6 bases and 1 base, with 10 bases remaining between them. The CDR3 sequence is 15 residues long. Germline-derived CDR1 and CDR2 are SGHTA and FQGNSA.

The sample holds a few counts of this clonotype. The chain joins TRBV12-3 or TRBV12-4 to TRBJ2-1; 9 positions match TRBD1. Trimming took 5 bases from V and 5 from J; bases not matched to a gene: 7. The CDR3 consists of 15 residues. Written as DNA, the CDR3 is TGTGCCAGCAGTCCCCCGGGGACAGGGAACAATGAGCAGTTCTTC. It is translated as CASSPPGTGNNEQFF.

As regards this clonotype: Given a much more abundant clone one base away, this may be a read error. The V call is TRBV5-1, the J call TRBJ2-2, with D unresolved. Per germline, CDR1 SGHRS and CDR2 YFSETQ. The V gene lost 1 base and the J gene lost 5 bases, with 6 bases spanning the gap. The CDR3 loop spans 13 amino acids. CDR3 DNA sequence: TGCGCCAGCAGCTTGTACGGGACCGGGGAGCTGTTTTTT. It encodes CASSLYGTGELFF.

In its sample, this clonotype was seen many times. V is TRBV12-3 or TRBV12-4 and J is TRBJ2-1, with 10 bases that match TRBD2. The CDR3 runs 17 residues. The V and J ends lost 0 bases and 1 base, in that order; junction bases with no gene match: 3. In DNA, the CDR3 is TGTGCCAGCAGTTTAGCGGGTAGCGGGAGGTCCTACAATGAGCAGTTCTTC. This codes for CASSLAGSGRSYNEQFF.

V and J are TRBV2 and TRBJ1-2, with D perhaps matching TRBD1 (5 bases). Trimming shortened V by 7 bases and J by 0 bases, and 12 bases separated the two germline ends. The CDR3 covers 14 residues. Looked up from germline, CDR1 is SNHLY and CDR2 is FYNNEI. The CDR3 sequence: CASIPTVPNYGYTF. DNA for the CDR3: TGTGCCAGCATCCCGACAGTACCTAACTATGGCTACACCTTC.

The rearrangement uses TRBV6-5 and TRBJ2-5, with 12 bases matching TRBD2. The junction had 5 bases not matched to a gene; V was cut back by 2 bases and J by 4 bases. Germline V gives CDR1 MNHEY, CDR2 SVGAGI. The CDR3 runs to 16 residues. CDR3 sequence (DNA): TGTGCCAGCAGTTACACCCTAGCGGGAGGGGTAGAGACCCAGTACTTC. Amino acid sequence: CASSYTLAGGVETQYF.

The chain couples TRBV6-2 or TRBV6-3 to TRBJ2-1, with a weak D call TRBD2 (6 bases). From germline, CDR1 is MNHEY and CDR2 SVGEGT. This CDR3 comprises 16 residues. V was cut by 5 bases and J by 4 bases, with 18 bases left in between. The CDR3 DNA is TGTGCCAGCAGTCTCCGTACTAGCTCCCTTTACAATGAGCAGTTCTTC. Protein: CASSLRTSSLYNEQFF.

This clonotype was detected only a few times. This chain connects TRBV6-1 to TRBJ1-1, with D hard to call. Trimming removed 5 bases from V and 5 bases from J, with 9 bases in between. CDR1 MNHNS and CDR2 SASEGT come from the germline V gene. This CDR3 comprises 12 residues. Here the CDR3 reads CASSMTSTEAFF. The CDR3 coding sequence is TGTGCCAGCAGTATGACTAGTACTGAAGCTTTCTTT.

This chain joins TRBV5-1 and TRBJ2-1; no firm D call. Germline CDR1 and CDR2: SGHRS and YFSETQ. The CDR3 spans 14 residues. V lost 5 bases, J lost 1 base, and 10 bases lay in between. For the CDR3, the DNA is TGCGCCAGCAGAAACGATGGGTCCTACAATGAGCAGTTCTTC. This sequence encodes CASRNDGSYNEQFF.

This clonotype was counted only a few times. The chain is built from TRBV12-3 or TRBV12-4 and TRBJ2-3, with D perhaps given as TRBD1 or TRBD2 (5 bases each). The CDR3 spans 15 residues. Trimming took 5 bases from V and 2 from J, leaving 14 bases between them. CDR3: CASSVGVAHTDTQYF. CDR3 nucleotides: TGTGCCAGCAGTGTGGGGGTGGCTCACACAGATACGCAGTATTTT.

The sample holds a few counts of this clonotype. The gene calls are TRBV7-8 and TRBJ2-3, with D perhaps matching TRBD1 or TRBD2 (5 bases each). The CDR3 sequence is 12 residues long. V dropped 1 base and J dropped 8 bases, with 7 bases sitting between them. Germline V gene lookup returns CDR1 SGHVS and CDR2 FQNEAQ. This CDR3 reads CASSLGDGTQYF. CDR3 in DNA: TGTGCCAGCAGCTTAGGGGACGGTACGCAGTATTTT.

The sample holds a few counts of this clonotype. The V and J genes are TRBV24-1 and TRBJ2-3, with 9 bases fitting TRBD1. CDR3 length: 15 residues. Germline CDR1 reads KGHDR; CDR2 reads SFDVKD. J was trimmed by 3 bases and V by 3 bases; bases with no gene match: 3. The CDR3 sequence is CATSDHRGRTDTQYF. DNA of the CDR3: TGTGCCACCAGTGATCACAGGGGGCGAACAGATACGCAGTATTTT.

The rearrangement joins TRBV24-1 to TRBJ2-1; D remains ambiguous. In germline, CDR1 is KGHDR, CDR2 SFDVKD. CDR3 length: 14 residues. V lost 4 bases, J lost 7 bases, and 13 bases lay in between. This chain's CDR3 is CATSDSASGNEQFF. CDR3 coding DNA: TGTGCCACCAGTGACTCCGCCTCCGGTAATGAGCAGTTCTTC.

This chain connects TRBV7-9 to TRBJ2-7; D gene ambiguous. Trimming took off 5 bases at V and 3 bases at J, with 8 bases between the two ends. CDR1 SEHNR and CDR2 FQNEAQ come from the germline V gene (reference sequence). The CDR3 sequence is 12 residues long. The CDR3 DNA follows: TGTGCCAGCAGCCAAGGGCTCTACGAGCAGTACTTC. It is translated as CASSQGLYEQYF.

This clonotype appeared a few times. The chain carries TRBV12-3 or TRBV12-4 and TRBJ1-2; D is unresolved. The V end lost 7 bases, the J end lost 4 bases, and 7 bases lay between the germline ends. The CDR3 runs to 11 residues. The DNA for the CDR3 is TGTGCCAGCACCAGGACCTATGGCTACACCTTC. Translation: CASTRTYGYTF.

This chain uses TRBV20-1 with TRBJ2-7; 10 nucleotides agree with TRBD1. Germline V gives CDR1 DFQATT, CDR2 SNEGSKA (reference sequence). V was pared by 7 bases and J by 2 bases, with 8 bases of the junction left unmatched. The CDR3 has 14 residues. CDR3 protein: CSVGQGGAAYEQYF. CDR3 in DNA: TGCAGTGTAGGACAGGGGGGGGCTGCCTACGAGCAGTACTTC.

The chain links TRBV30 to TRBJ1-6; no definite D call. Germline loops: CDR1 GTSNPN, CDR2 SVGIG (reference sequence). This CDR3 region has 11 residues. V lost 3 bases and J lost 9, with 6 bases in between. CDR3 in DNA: TGTGCCTGGAGACGAGCTTCACCCCTCCACTTT. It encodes CAWRRASPLHF.

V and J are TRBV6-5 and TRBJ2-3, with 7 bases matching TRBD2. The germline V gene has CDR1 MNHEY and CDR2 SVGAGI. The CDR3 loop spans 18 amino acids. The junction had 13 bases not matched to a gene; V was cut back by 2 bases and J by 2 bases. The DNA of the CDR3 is TGTGCCAGCAGTTACAAGTTGCGAGCGGGGCCACACACAGATACGCAGTATTTT. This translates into CASSYKLRAGPHTDTQYF.

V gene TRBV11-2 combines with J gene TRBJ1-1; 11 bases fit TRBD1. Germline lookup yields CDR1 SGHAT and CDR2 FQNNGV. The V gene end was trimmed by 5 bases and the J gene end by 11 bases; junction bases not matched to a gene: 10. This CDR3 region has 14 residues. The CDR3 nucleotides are TGTGCCAGCAGCCACGGGACAGGGGGTTTTCAGGCTTTCTTT. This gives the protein CASSHGTGGFQAFF.

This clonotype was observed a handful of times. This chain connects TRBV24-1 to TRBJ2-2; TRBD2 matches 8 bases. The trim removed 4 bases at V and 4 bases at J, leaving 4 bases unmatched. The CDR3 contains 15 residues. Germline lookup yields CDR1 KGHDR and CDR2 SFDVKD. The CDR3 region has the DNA TGTGCCACCAGTGACCTTAGCGGGGTCACCGGGGAGCTGTTTTTT. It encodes CATSDLSGVTGELFF.